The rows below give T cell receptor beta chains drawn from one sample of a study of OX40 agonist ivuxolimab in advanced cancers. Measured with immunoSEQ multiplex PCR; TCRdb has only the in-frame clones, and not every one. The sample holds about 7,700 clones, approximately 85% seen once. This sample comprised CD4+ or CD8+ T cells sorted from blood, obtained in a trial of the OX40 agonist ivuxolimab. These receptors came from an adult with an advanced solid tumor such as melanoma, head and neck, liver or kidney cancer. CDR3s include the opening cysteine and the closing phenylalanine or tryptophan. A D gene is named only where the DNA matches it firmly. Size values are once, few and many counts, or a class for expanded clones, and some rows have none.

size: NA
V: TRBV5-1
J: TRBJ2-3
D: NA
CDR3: CASSLVPDTQYF
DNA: TGCGCCAGCAGCTTGGTTCCAGATACGCAGTATTTT

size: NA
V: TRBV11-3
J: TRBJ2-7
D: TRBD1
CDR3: CASSQTGVEQYF
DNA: TGTGCCAGCAGCCAGACAGGGGTCGAGCAGTACTTC

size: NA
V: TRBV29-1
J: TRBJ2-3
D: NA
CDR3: CSVESGLPTDTQYF
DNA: TGCAGCGTTGAGTCTGGCCTGCCCACAGATACGCAGTATTTT

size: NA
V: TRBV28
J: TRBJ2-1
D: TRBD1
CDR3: CASRDRASSYNEQFF
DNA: TGTGCCAGCCGGGACAGGGCGAGCTCCTACAATGAGCAGTTCTTC

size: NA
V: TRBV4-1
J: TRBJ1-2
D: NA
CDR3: CASSWYRKTYGYTF
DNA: TGCGCCAGCAGCTGGTACCGAAAGACCTATGGCTACACCTTC

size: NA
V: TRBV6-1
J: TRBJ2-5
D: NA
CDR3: CASSEALLGGGAETQYF
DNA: TGTGCCAGCAGTGAAGCGCTTCTGGGAGGGGGCGCGGAGACCCAGTACTTC

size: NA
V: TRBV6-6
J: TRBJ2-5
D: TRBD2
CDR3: CASPGGRETQYF
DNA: TGTGCCTCGCCGGGGGGGCGAGAGACCCAGTACTTC

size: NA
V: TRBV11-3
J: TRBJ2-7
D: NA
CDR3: CASSLGGQGDEQYF
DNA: TGTGCCAGCAGCTTAGGAGGGCAGGGTGACGAGCAGTACTTC

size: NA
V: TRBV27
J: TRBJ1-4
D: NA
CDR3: CASSFTGKGKLFF
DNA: TGTGCCAGCAGTTTTACAGGGAAGGGAAAACTGTTTTTT

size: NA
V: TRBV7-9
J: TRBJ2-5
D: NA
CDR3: CASSLDGETQYF
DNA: TGTGCCAGCAGCTTAGACGGGGAGACCCAGTACTTC

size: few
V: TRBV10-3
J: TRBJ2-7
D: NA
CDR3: CAIGSGEQYF
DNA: TGTGCCATCGGGTCGGGAGAGCAGTACTTC

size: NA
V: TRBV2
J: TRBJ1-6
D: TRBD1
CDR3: CASRTDRDNTYNSPLHF
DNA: TGTGCCAGCAGGACGGACAGGGATAACACATATAATTCACCCCTCCACTTT

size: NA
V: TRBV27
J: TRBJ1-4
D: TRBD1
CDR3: CASSTGQGNMHEKLFF
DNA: TGTGCCAGCAGCACGGGACAGGGAAATATGCATGAAAAACTGTTTTTT

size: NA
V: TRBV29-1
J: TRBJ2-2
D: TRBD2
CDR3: CSVMTSGRFFGNTGELFF
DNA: TGCAGCGTTATGACTAGCGGGAGGTTTTTCGGAAACACCGGGGAGCTGTTTTTT

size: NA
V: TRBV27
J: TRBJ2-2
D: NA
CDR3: CASSLSPNTGELFF
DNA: TGTGCCAGCAGTTTATCGCCTAACACCGGGGAGCTGTTTTTT

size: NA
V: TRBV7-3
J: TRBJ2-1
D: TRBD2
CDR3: CASSFGGSYNEQFF
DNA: TGTGCCAGCAGCTTCGGGGGGTCCTACAATGAGCAGTTCTTC

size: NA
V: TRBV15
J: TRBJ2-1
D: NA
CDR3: CATSRRTGNDEQFF
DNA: TGTGCCACCAGCAGACGAACAGGGAACGATGAGCAGTTCTTC

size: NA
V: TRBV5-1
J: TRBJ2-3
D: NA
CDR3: CASSSPGVGLPDTDTQYF
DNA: TGCGCCAGCAGCTCCCCCGGGGTTGGACTACCTGACACAGATACGCAGTATTTT

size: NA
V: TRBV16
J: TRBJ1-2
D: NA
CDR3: CASRTGNYGYTF
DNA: TGTGCCAGCAGGACAGGCAACTATGGCTACACCTTC

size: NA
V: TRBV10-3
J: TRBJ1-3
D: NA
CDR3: CASTQRPDDPNTIYF
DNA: TGTGCCTCGACCCAACGGCCGGACGACCCTAACACCATATATTTT

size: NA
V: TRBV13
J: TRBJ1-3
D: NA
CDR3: CASSLARRGNTIYF
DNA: TGTGCCAGCAGCTTAGCCCGTCGGGGAAACACCATATATTTT

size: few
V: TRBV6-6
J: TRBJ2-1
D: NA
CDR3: CASSYEGVYNEQFF
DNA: TGTGCCAGCAGTTATGAGGGTGTCTACAATGAGCAGTTCTTC

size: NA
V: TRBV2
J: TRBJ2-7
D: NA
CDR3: CASSGGDYEQYF
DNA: TGTGCCAGCAGTGGGGGAGACTACGAGCAGTACTTC

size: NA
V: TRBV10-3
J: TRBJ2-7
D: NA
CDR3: CAISAGLIRDASPDEQYF
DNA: TGTGCCATCAGTGCGGGCCTCATCCGGGACGCCTCTCCTGACGAGCAGTACTTC